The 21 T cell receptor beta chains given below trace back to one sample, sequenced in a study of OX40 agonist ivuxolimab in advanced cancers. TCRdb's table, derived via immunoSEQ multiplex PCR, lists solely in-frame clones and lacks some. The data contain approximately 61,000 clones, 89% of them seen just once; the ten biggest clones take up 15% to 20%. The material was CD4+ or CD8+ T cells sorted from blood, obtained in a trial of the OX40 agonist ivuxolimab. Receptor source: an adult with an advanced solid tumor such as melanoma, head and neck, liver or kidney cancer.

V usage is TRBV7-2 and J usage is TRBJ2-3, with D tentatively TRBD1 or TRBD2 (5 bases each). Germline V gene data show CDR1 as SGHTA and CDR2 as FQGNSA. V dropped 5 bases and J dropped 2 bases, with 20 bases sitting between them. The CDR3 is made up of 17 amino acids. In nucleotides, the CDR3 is TGTGCCAGCAGCCCGGGGACCACTAAAACTCACACAGATACGCAGTATTTT. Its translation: CASSPGTTKTHTDTQYF. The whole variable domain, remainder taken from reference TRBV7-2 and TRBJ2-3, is GAGVSQSPSNKVTEKGKDVELRCDPISGHTALYWYRQSLGQGLEFLIYFQGNSAPDKSGLPSDRFSAERTGGSVSTLTIQRTQQEDSAVYLCASSPGTTKTHTDTQYFGPGTRLTVL.

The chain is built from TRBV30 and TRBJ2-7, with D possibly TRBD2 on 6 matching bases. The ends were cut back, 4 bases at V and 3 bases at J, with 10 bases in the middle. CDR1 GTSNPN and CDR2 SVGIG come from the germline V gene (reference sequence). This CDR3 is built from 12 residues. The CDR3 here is CAWNTGVYEQYF. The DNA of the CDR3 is TGTGCCTGGAATACGGGGGTCTACGAGCAGTACTTC.

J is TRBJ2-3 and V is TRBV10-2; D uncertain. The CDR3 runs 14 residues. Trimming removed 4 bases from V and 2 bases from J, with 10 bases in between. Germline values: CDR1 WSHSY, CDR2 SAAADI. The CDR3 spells CASSGYSTTDTQYF. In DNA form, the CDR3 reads TGCGCCAGCAGTGGTTATTCAACCACAGATACGCAGTATTTT.

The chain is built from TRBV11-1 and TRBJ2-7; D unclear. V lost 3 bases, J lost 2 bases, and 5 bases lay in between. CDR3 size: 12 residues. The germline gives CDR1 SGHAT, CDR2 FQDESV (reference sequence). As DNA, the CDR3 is TGTGCCAGCAGCTTTAGACCCTACGAGCAGTACTTC. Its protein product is CASSFRPYEQYF. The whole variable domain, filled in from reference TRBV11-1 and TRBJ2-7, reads EAEVAQSPRYKITEKSQAVAFWCDPISGHATLYWYRQILGQGPELLVQFQDESVVDDSQLPKDRFSAERLKGVDSTLKIQPAELGDSAMYLCASSFRPYEQYFGPGTRLTVT.

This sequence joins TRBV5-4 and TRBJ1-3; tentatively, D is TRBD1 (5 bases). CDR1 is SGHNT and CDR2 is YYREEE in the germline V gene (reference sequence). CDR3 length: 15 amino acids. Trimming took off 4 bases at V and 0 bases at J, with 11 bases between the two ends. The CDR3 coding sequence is TGTGCCAGCAGCCTGGGACGGAGCTCTGGAAACACCATATATTTT. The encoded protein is CASSLGRSSGNTIYF.

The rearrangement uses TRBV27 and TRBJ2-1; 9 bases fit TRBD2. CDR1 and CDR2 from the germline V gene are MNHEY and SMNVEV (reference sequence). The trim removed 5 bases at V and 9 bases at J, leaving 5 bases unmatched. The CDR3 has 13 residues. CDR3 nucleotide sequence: TGTGCCAGCAGTCCGGGACTAGCCGCTGAGCAGTTCTTC. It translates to CASSPGLAAEQFF.

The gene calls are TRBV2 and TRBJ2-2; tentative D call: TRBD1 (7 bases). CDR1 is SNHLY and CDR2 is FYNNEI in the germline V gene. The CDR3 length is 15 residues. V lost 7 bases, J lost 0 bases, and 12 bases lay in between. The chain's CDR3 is CASMGGQSNTGELFF. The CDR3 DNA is TGTGCCAGCATGGGGGGACAGTCGAACACCGGGGAGCTGTTTTTT.

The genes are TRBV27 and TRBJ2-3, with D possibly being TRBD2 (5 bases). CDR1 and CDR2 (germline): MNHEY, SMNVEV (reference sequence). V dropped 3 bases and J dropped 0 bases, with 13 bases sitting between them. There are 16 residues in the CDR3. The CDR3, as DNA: TGTGCCAGCAGTTTGGTCGGCGGGCTAAGCACAGATACGCAGTATTTT. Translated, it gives CASSLVGGLSTDTQYF.

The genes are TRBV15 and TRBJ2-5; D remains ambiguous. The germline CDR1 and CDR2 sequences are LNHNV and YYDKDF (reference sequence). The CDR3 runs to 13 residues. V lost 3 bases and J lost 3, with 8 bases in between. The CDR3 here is CATSRETKETQYF. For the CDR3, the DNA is TGTGCCACCAGCAGGGAAACCAAAGAGACCCAGTACTTC.

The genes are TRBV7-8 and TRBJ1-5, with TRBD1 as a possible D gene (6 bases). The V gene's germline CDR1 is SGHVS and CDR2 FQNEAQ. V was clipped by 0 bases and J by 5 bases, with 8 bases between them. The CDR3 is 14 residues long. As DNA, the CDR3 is TGTGCCAGCAGCTTAGCGGACAGTGATCAGCCCCAGCATTTT. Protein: CASSLADSDQPQHF. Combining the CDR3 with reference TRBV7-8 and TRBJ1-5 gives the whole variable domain GAGVSQSPRYKVAKRGQDVALRCDPISGHVSLFWYQQALGQGPEFLTYFQNEAQLDKSGLPSDRFFAERPEGSVSTLKIQRTQQEDSAVYLCASSLADSDQPQHFGDGTRLSIL.

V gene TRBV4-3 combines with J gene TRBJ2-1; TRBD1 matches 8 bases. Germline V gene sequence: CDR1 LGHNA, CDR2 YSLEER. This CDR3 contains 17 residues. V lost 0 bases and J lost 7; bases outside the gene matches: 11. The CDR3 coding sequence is TGCGCCAGCAGCCAAGATCGGAGCCAGGGGGCGCGGAATGAGCAGTTCTTC. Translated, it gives CASSQDRSQGARNEQFF.

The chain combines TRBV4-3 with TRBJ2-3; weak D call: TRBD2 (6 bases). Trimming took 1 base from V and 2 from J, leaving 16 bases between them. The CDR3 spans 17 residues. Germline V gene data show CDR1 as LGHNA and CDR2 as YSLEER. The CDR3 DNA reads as TGCGCCAGCAGCCAAGGGGGTGGAGGAGGGGCCACAGATACGCAGTATTTT. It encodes CASSQGGGGGATDTQYF.

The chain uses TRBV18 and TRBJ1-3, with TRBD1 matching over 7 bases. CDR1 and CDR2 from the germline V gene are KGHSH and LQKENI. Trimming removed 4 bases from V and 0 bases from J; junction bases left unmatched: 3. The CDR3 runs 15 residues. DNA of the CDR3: TGTGCCAGCTCACTGGGACAGCGCTCTGGAAACACCATATATTTT. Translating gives CASSLGQRSGNTIYF.

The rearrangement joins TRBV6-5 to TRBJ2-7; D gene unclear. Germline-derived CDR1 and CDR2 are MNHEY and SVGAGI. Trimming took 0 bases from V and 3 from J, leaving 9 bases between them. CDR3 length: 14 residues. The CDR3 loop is CASSYSGPFYEQYF. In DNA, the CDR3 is TGTGCCAGCAGTTACTCTGGGCCGTTCTACGAGCAGTACTTC.

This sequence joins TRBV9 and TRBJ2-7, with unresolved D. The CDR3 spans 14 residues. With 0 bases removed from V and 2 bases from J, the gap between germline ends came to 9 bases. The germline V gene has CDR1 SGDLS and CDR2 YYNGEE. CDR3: CASSVGGGAYEQYF. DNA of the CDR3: TGTGCCAGCAGCGTAGGAGGCGGAGCCTACGAGCAGTACTTC.

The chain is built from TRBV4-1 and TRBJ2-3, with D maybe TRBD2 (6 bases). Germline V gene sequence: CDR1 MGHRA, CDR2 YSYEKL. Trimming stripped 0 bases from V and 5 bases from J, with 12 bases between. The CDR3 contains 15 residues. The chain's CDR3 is CASSQDTRGGDTQYF. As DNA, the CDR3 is TGCGCCAGCAGCCAAGATACGCGGGGCGGAGATACGCAGTATTTT.

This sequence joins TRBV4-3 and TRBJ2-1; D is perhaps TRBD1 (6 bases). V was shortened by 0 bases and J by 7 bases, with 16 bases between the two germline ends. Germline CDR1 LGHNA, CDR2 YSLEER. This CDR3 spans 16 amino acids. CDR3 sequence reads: CASSQDTRGRRNEQFF. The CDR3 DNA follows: TGCGCCAGCAGCCAAGATACTAGGGGGAGAAGGAATGAGCAGTTCTTC.

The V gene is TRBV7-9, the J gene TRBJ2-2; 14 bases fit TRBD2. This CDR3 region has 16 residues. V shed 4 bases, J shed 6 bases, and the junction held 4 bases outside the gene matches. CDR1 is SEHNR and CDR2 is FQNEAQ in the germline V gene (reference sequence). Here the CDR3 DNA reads TGTGCCAGCAGCTCGACTAGCGGGAGGGCCTCCGGGGAGCTGTTTTTT. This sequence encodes CASSSTSGRASGELFF. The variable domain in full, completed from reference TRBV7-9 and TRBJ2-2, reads DTGVSQNPRHKITKRGQNVTFRCDPISEHNRLYWYRQTLGQGPEFLTYFQNEAQLEKSRLLSDRFSAERPKGSFSTLEIQRTEQGDSAMYLCASSSTSGRASGELFFGEGSRLTVL.

The DNA for the CDR3 is TGCGCCAGCAGCCAAGATCGAGTGACAGGGCAACGTGGCTACACCTTC. This gives the protein CASSQDRVTGQRGYTF. This chain links TRBV4-3 with TRBJ1-2; TRBD1 matches 7 bases. The J segment lost 7 bases and the V segment lost 0 bases, leaving 11 bases of the junction unmatched. The germline CDR1 and CDR2 sequences are LGHNA and YSLEER. The CDR3 loop spans 16 amino acids.

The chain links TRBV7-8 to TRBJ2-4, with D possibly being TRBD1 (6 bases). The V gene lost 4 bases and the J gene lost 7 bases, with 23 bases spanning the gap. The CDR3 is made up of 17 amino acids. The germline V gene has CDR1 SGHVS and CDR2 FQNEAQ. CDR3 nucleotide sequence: TGTGCCAGCAGCTCAGAGGGGCAGGGGCGACCCTGGAACATTCAGTACTTC. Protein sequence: CASSSEGQGRPWNIQYF.

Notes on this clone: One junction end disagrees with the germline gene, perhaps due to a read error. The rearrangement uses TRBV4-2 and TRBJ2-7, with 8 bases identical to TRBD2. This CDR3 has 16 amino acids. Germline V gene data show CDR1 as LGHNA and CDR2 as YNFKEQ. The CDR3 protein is CANSQAARSGGYEQYF. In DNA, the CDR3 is TGTGCCAACAGCCAAGCCGCCCGAAGCGGGGGCTACGAGCAGTACTTC.